This T cell receptor beta chain is drawn from a study of identical twins (dated by TCRdb to about 2016). With regard to the full study: To test whether fetal clonotypes persist, this study deep-sequenced TCR alpha and beta repertoires from monozygotic twins, from unrelated adults of various ages, and from cord blood. Replicate twin experiments were performed at different times using different library preparation protocols to rule out contamination.

Receptor amplification or capture employed 5' RACE. Reads for this sample came from an Illumina HiSeq 2000. Template switching added a universal primer binding site, and the final cDNA carried a unique molecular identifier that allowed TCR cDNA molecules to be counted accurately. Specific primers in the conserved constant-segment region were used to synthesize first-strand cDNA for TCR alpha and beta chains. To control for contamination, every cDNA library carried two barcodes: a SMART-Mk sample barcode plus Illumina barcodes. Two successive PCR steps introduced TruSeq adapter sequences along with Illumina sample barcodes. Sequencing of the TCR alpha and beta cDNA libraries was done on the Illumina HiSeq platform using custom primers. In the source study's methods: MiGEC was used to process raw reads and extract unique molecular identifiers, and MiXCR was used to find CDR3 positions. Recombination models were inferred per individual with the repgenHMM and IGoR tools using an EM algorithm. The analysis of shared clonotypes was done with the tcR package in R, with sharing normalized by the product of cloneset sizes. Out-of-frame nonproductive sequences were analyzed to study raw recombination free of thymic and clonal selection effects. Through fastp at Q25 and MiXCR, TCRdb rebuilt clones from the public reads, retaining in-frame beta chains. Rows with one shared CDR3 protein collapse into an entry with the most common genes and DNA. The V and J calls were determined by TCRdb, not by the authors. Counted in this sample were around 530,000 distinct CDR3 sequences; 13% to 15% of them appeared once. The ten largest make up around 0.48% of the sample.

General conclusions and limits of the study: A weaker excess of twin sharing was found in beta out-of-frame sequences because the signal-to-noise ratio was lowered by fewer shared sequences. Because the same donors could not be followed over many years, conclusions were based on cross-sectional statistical analysis. Fewer insertions were carried by abundant cord blood beta clonotypes, a similar but weaker trend appeared in young adult naive repertoires, and no such trend appeared in memory repertoires. Invariant T cells such as MAIT and iNKT could partly confound zero-insertion analyses, though diverse VJ usage argued against this for most clonotypes. In monozygotic twins, out-of-frame TCR alpha sharing was systematically underestimated by recombination models, although the models agreed with sharing between unrelated individuals. Compared with coincidental sharing between unrelated individuals, an excess of low generation-probability sequences was observed among out-of-frame TCR alpha sequences shared between twins.

Reading the germline V gene gives CDR1 MDHEN and CDR2 SYDVKM. Including cysteine and phenylalanine, the CDR3 has 14 amino acids. Of the read, only the CDR3 DNA is kept; its 42 bases are in frame from base 1. V was cut back by 4 bases and J by 7 bases, leaving a gap of 16 bases between them. All donors were healthy Caucasians. Three pairs of female monozygotic twins, all aged roughly 18 to 29 years, made up the twin cohort. Positive isolation kits from Invitrogen were used to isolate the CD4+ and CD8+ T cell populations. This clonotype was found a few times. The antigen it recognizes is unknown. No much larger clone exists at a distance of one base, and base qualities are not known. These data also formed part of another study, on yellow fever vaccine responses in identical twins. The second paper further reports: The authors reported that the T cell response to vaccination in identical twins appeared partly convergent and partly personalized. Focusing on identical twins, the study followed the T cell clones that responded to the vaccine, and did so with precision.

The sequence was collected from a woman younger than 30 in good health. Sequenced material: CD4+ T cells sorted from blood. The chain links TRBV28 with TRBJ1-2; no D gene can be assigned with confidence. The DNA reads as follows: TGTGCCAGCAGTTCCCCGGCGGGGTGGAGTGGCTACACCTTC. It translates to CASSSPAGWSGYTF.